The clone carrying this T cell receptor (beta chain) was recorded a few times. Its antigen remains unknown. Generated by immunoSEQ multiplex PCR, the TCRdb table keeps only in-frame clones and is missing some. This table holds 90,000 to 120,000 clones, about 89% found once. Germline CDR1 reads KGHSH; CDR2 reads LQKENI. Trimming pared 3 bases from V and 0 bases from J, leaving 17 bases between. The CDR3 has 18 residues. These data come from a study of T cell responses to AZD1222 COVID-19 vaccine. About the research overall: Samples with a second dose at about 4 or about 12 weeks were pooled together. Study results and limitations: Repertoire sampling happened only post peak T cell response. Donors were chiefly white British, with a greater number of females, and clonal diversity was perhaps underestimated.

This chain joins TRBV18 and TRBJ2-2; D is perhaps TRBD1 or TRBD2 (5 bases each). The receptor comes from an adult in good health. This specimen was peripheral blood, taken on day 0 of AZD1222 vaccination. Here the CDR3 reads CASSPAWGIASNTGELFF. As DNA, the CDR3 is TGTGCCAGCTCACCTGCCTGGGGGATTGCCTCGAACACCGGGGAGCTGTTTTTT.